The 18 T cell receptor beta chains reported below all come from one sample, sequenced in a study of shared T cell receptors in the human thymus. Using immunoSEQ multiplex PCR, the repertoire was profiled, and TCRdb retains in-frame clones only, with some absent. The table records hundreds of thousands of clones, more than 70% of them present only once. The data were also submitted as part of a second study, on human thymus T cells.

Specimen: thymocytes. These receptors were obtained from a boy less than two years old with a congenital heart defect.

Written as DNA, the CDR3 is TGTGCCAGCAGCCGCCCCGCAGGGCGAGATTCCTACAATGAGCAGTTCTTC. This codes for CASSRPAGRDSYNEQFF. The chain combines TRBV14 with TRBJ2-1; D possibly corresponds to TRBD1 (5 bases). The V gene's germline CDR1 is SGHDN and CDR2 FVKESK. The CDR3 is 17 residues long. The V end was cut by 4 bases, the J end by 1 base, with 17 bases between.

A note on this clone: Its ends do not fully match the called genes, so a read error is possible. The chain recombines TRBV27 with TRBJ1-1, with 9 bases that match TRBD1. The germline CDR1 and CDR2 sequences are MNHEY and SMNVEV (reference sequence). There are 13 residues in the CDR3. The CDR3 DNA is TGTGCCAGCCTGACCGGGACAGGGTTTGAACCTTTCTTT. It codes for CASLTGTGFEPFF.

This rearrangement joins TRBV19 to TRBJ1-5, with 12 bases that match TRBD1. The CDR3 totals 13 residues. The junction had 10 bases not matched to a gene; V was cut back by 10 bases and J by 12 bases. Germline V gives CDR1 LNHDA, CDR2 SQIVND (reference sequence). This CDR3 is CATYPGQGAFQHF. In DNA, the CDR3 is TGTGCCACCTACCCGGGACAGGGGGCTTTCCAGCATTTT.

V gene TRBV5-1 combines with J gene TRBJ2-1; 11 nucleotides line up with TRBD2. The CDR3 runs to 18 residues. J gave up 3 bases and V 4 bases, and 12 bases lay outside the gene matches. The germline gives CDR1 SGHRS, CDR2 YFSETQ. The CDR3 DNA is TGCGCCAGCAGCCCACTAGCGGGAGCGGGGGAGGTCTACAATGAGCAGTTCTTC. It codes for CASSPLAGAGEVYNEQFF.

The chain joins TRBV7-9 to TRBJ2-1; 8 nucleotides match TRBD2. The germline CDR1 and CDR2 sequences are SEHNR and FQNEAQ (reference sequence). This CDR3 is 14 amino acids long. V trimming: 11 bases; J trimming: 0 bases; junction bases outside the gene matches: 6. CDR3 amino acids: CAGRGASSYNEQFF. The CDR3 bases are TGTGCCGGGCGGGGGGCGAGCTCCTACAATGAGCAGTTCTTC.

This chain uses TRBV7-6 with TRBJ2-2, with a tentative D call TRBD2 (5 bases). CDR3 length: 16 residues. Germline-derived CDR1 and CDR2 are SGHVS and FNYEAQ. V was pared by 5 bases and J by 0 bases, with 13 bases between. The CDR3: CASSPLRRPNTGELFF. Here the CDR3 DNA reads TGTGCCAGCAGCCCCCTAAGGAGGCCGAACACCGGGGAGCTGTTTTTT.

This sequence joins TRBV7-8 and TRBJ2-7, with 7 positions matching TRBD2. The V gene's germline CDR1 is SGHVS and CDR2 FQNEAQ. Germline trimming cut 5 bases from V and 2 bases from J; bases unmatched to any gene: 15. There are 17 residues in the CDR3. CDR3 sequence reads: CASSVIREGMTPYEQYF. The CDR3 nucleotides are TGTGCCAGCAGCGTTATTAGGGAGGGGATGACCCCCTACGAGCAGTACTTC.

The CDR3 DNA follows: TGTGCCAGCAGTTCATACCGGGACAGGGACTATGAGCAGTTCTTC. The encoded protein is CASSSYRDRDYEQFF. The chain couples TRBV27 to TRBJ2-1; TRBD1 agrees at 9 bases. Germline V CDR1 and CDR2: MNHEY, SMNVEV (reference sequence). This CDR3 is built from 15 residues. J lost 8 bases, V lost 4 bases, and 9 bases had no gene match.

The rearrangement joins TRBV4-3 to TRBJ1-6, with a possible D match to TRBD1 (6 bases). Trimming shortened V by 0 bases and J by 2 bases, and 14 bases separated the two germline ends. The CDR3 covers 18 residues. The germline CDR1 and CDR2 sequences are LGHNA and YSLEER. The CDR3: CASSQDGTGQPYNSPLHF. In nucleotides, the CDR3 is TGCGCCAGCAGCCAAGATGGCACCGGACAGCCCTATAATTCACCCCTCCACTTT.

The chain uses TRBV28 and TRBJ1-6, with D perhaps TRBD1 (5 bases). Trimming removed 3 bases from V and 10 bases from J, with 16 bases in between. The CDR3 spans 15 residues. Germline V lookup: CDR1 MDHEN, CDR2 SYDVKM. The CDR3 loop reads CASSFEALGGSPLHF. CDR3 nucleotides: TGTGCCAGCAGTTTTGAGGCTCTTGGGGGGTCACCCCTCCACTTT.

The chain couples TRBV4-3 to TRBJ1-3; D gene uncertain. Germline loops: CDR1 LGHNA, CDR2 YSLEER. Trimming stripped 0 bases from V and 0 bases from J, with 21 bases between. The CDR3 contains 20 residues. The CDR3 sequence: CASSQDWSPLDNSSGNTIYF. The CDR3 DNA sequence: TGCGCCAGCAGCCAAGATTGGTCACCCTTGGATAACAGCTCTGGAAACACCATATATTTT.

The chain carries TRBV27 and TRBJ1-5; 8 bases match TRBD1. The CDR3 is 15 amino acids. J was trimmed by 3 bases and V by 6 bases; bases with no gene match: 7. CDR1 and CDR2 from the germline V gene are MNHEY and SMNVEV (reference sequence). CDR3 in DNA: TGTGCCAGCAGCCCTCACAGGGGGGTCAATCAGCCCCAGCATTTT. This translates into CASSPHRGVNQPQHF.

This chain uses TRBV6-6 with TRBJ1-3; 9 nucleotides match TRBD1. The CDR3 is made up of 16 amino acids. From germline, CDR1 is MNHNY and CDR2 SVGAGI (reference sequence). V shed 10 bases and J 0 bases; nucleotides not matched to a gene: 10. The CDR3 DNA sequence: TGTGCCACCTACGGGACAGGGCCCCGCTCTGGAAACACCATATATTTT. Amino acid sequence: CATYGTGPRSGNTIYF.

This clone was found a few times. The chain combines TRBV5-6 with TRBJ1-5; 7 bases are a match to TRBD1. Germline V gene data show CDR1 as SGHDT and CDR2 as YYEEEE. Germline trimming cut 2 bases from V and 0 bases from J; bases unmatched to any gene: 2. The CDR3 consists of 15 residues. CDR3 loop: CASSLRQGSNQPQHF. CDR3 nucleotide sequence: TGTGCCAGCAGCTTACGACAGGGTAGCAATCAGCCCCAGCATTTT.

The V call is TRBV5-4, the J call TRBJ2-7; D may be TRBD2 (5 bases). From germline, CDR1 is SGHNT and CDR2 YYREEE (reference sequence). V was trimmed by 0 bases and J by 6 bases, leaving 13 bases between them. The CDR3 covers 14 residues. The CDR3 DNA reads TGTGCCAGCAGCTTGGCAGGAACCCGGGGCGAGCAGTACTTC. Its translation is CASSLAGTRGEQYF. Filled out from reference TRBV5-4 and TRBJ2-7, the complete variable domain reads ETGVTQSPTHLIKTRGQQVTLRCSSQSGHNTVSWYQQALGQGPQFIFQYYREEENGRGNFPPRFSGLQFPNYSSELNVNALELDDSALYLCASSLAGTRGEQYFGPGTRLTVT.

This chain links TRBV5-6 with TRBJ1-2; D remains unclear. Trimming stripped 4 bases from V and 2 bases from J, with 15 bases between. The germline CDR1 and CDR2 sequences are SGHDT and YYEEEE. The CDR3 consists of 15 residues. The CDR3 DNA reads TGTGCCAGCAGCCGGGCGGGGAAGGAAAACTATGGCTACACCTTC. Translated: CASSRAGKENYGYTF.

The CDR3 sequence is CASSYNRRSYEQYF. The CDR3 DNA is TGTGCCAGCAGTTACAACAGGCGTTCCTACGAGCAGTACTTC. The rearrangement uses TRBV6-5 and TRBJ2-7; D possibly corresponds to TRBD1 (5 bases). There are 14 residues in the CDR3. Germline V gene data show CDR1 as MNHEY and CDR2 as SVGAGI. V was trimmed by 2 bases and J by 1 base, leaving 9 bases between them.

The chain recombines TRBV16 with TRBJ1-1; TRBD1 agrees at 7 bases. V trimming: 4 bases; J trimming: 1 base; junction bases outside the gene matches: 6. CDR1 is KGHSY, CDR2 FQNENV, per germline. This CDR3 comprises 15 residues. CDR3 sequence (DNA): TGTGCCAGCAGCCCGTCCCGGGACAGGAACACTGAAGCTTTCTTT. Encoded protein: CASSPSRDRNTEAFF.